A selection of T cell receptor beta chains follows, all from one sample in a study of T-cell memory formation after mild COVID-19. A single record per CDR3 protein comes from TCRdb applying MiXCR to the 5' RACE reads. The sample shows 350,000 to 500,000 distinct CDR3 sequences, about 20% of them seen only once. Material for sequencing was PBMCs or a T cell subset sorted from them (not recorded which). These receptors all stem from a man aged 18 to 35 who had mild COVID-19 (a few samples of this study predate the infection). Cell type and time point are not known. Each CDR3 is given with its conserved first and last residue. The order of the fields is V gene, clone size, D gene, J gene, CDR3 protein, CDR3 DNA. A D gene is named only where the DNA matches it firmly. The size field is filled for only some rows; it gives once, few, many or a size class.

TRBV9,few,.,TRBJ2-3,CASSGVRNTDTQYF,TGTGCCAGCAGCGGAGTCCGCAACACAGATACGCAGTATTTT
TRBV15,.,TRBD2,TRBJ2-1,CATSRDKSSGGLF,TGTGCCACCAGCAGAGATAAGAGTAGCGGGGGGCTCTTC
TRBV7-9,.,.,TRBJ1-4,CASSQVGVQASYEKLFF,TGTGCCAGCAGCCAGGTCGGGGTCCAAGCTTCCTATGAAAAACTGTTTTTT
TRBV28,once,TRBD2,TRBJ2-3,CASRDLLGSSGVSTDTQYF,TGTGCCAGCAGGGATCTATTGGGATCTAGCGGGGTTAGCACAGATACGCAGTATTTT
TRBV6-4,few,TRBD2,TRBJ2-3,CASSELAGGRTDTQYF,TGTGCCAGCAGTGAGCTAGCGGGGGGGCGCACAGATACGCAGTATTTT
TRBV7-2,.,.,TRBJ2-2,CASSLSRSGTGELFF,TGTGCCAGCAGCTTAAGCAGGTCGGGCACCGGGGAGCTGTTTTTT
TRBV6-6,few,.,TRBJ1-5,CASSYGGIQGKQPQHF,TGTGCCAGCAGTTACGGAGGTATCCAGGGGAAGCAGCCCCAGCATTTT
TRBV6-6,few,.,TRBJ1-6,CATRGPGSNSPLHF,TGTGCCACCCGAGGACCCGGGTCTAATTCACCCCTCCACTTT
TRBV4-1,.,.,TRBJ1-5,CASIQVRLRGGNQPQHF,TGCGCCAGCATCCAAGTCCGACTAAGAGGGGGCAATCAGCCCCAGCATTTT
TRBV6-4,few,TRBD1,TRBJ1-5,CASKTGQSFNSNQPQHF,TGTGCCAGCAAAACGGGACAGAGCTTTAATAGCAATCAGCCCCAGCATTTT
TRBV19,few,TRBD1,TRBJ2-7,CASSHHTGTGGYEQYF,TGTGCCAGTAGTCATCATACCGGGACAGGGGGTTACGAGCAGTACTTC
TRBV24-1,.,.,TRBJ1-2,CATSEGDIYGYTF,TGTGCCACCAGTGAAGGAGACATCTATGGCTACACCTTC
TRBV18,few,.,TRBJ1-5,CASSPTGARQPQHF,TGTGCCAGCTCACCAACGGGGGCCCGGCAGCCCCAGCATTTT
TRBV20-1,many,TRBD1,TRBJ1-3,CSARDRTGTSGNTIYF,TGCAGTGCTAGAGACCGGACAGGGACTTCTGGAAACACCATATATTTT
TRBV5-1,few,.,TRBJ2-7,CASSPILQGYEQYF,TGCGCCAGCAGCCCTATTCTCCAGGGATACGAGCAGTACTTC
TRBV7-2,few,TRBD2,TRBJ2-2,CASRSPTGGITGELFF,TGTGCCAGCAGAAGTCCGACGGGGGGGATCACCGGGGAGCTGTTTTTT
TRBV12-3/TRBV12-4,few,.,TRBJ1-2,CASSFGGSATNYGYTF,TGTGCCAGCAGTTTTGGGGGTAGTGCTACTAACTATGGCTACACCTTC
TRBV7-2,.,TRBD1,TRBJ1-1,CASSLETGTVFF,TGTGCCAGCAGCTTGGAGACAGGGACGGTTTTCTTT
TRBV10-3,.,.,TRBJ2-7,CAISEVRNSYEQYF,TGTGCCATCAGTGAAGTACGGAACTCCTACGAGCAGTACTTC
TRBV4-1,.,TRBD1,TRBJ2-2,CASSQVKGAAGELFF,TGCGCCAGCAGCCAAGTCAAGGGGGCTGCCGGGGAGCTGTTTTTT
TRBV10-3,.,.,TRBJ1-1,CAIRKNTEAFF,TGTGCCATCAGGAAGAACACTGAAGCTTTCTTT
TRBV6-2/TRBV6-3,few,.,TRBJ1-1,CASSYSFNSVGIETEAFF,TGTGCCAGCAGTTATTCGTTTAATTCGGTGGGAATCGAAACTGAAGCTTTCTTT
TRBV18,.,TRBD1,TRBJ2-2,CASSSLQGADTGELFF,TGTGCCAGCTCATCGTTACAGGGGGCAGACACCGGGGAGCTGTTTTTT
TRBV4-1,few,.,TRBJ1-1,CASSQDEGLGTEAFF,TGCGCCAGCAGCCAAGATGAGGGTCTGGGGACTGAAGCTTTCTTT
TRBV19,.,TRBD2,TRBJ2-3,CAVYTSGGLTDTQYF,TGTGCTGTATATACTAGCGGGGGGTTGACAGATACGCAGTATTTT
TRBV7-2,few,.,TRBJ1-3,CASSSAIRNTIYF,TGTGCCAGCAGCTCCGCCATCAGAAACACCATATATTTT
TRBV9,.,TRBD2,TRBJ2-5,CASSHNSRGGQETQYF,TGTGCCAGCAGCCATAACTCCCGGGGGGGCCAAGAGACCCAGTACTTC
TRBV6-5,few,TRBD1,TRBJ1-6,CASSYSGTGGSPLHF,TGTGCCAGCAGTTACTCGGGGACAGGGGGTTCACCCCTCCACTTT
TRBV24-1,.,.,TRBJ2-5,CATSDPRATETQYF,TGTGCCACCAGTGACCCAAGGGCGACGGAGACCCAGTACTTC